A single sample gave rise to the 12 T cell receptor beta chains below, sequenced in a study of blood T cells in healthy people across ages. The second PCR ran roughly 7 to 12 cycles with a sample-barcoded 5' primer and J-beta primers. A single record per CDR3 protein comes from TCRdb applying MiXCR to the 5' RACE reads. The sample consists of about 1.4 million distinct CDR3 sequences, roughly 64% of them appearing once. Sequenced sample: blood. The receptors stem from a man aged 18-30 years in good health.

The chain employs TRBV6-5 and TRBJ1-4; D unclear. Trimming stripped 0 bases from V and 7 bases from J, with 12 bases between. Per the germline V gene, CDR1 is MNHEY and CDR2 is SVGAGI. The CDR3 spans 15 residues. In DNA, the CDR3 is TGTGCCAGCAGTTACTCGATCGGGGTATCTGAAAAACTGTTTTTT. Its translation: CASSYSIGVSEKLFF.

This clonotype was recorded a few times. The CDR3 region has the DNA TGTGCCAGCAGCTCCGGACTGAACTACGAGCAGTACTTC. It is translated as CASSSGLNYEQYF. V usage is TRBV11-3 and J usage is TRBJ2-7; weak D call: TRBD2 (5 bases). CDR1 SGHNT and CDR2 YENEEA come from the germline V gene. V lost 4 bases, J lost 3 bases, and 10 bases lay in between. The CDR3 is made up of 13 amino acids.

A few counts support this clonotype. The V gene is TRBV20-1, the J gene TRBJ2-3; D unresolved. From germline, CDR1 is DFQATT and CDR2 SNEGSKA (reference sequence). Trimming cost V 3 bases and J 8 bases, with 30 bases left between them. CDR3 length equals 18 residues. CDR3 nucleotides: TGCAGTGCTAGCATTGGTGGTTTTTCCGCACGATCGTCTCGTACGCAGTATTTT. This encodes CSASIGGFSARSSRTQYF.

The chain joins TRBV25-1 to TRBJ2-5; TRBD1 matches 7 bases. Germline V CDR1 and CDR2: MGHDK, SYGVNS. V was clipped by 4 bases and J by 1 base; unmatched bases: 9. CDR3 length: 16 residues. The CDR3 sequence: CASSAPGQNIQETQYF. The CDR3 nucleotides are TGTGCCAGCAGTGCCCCGGGACAGAACATCCAAGAGACCCAGTACTTC.

The chain links TRBV4-1 to TRBJ2-5, with D possibly TRBD2 on 5 matching bases. The length of the CDR3 is 13 residues. The germline V gene encodes CDR1 MGHRA and CDR2 YSYEKL. The V end was cut by 10 bases, the J end by 5 bases, with 17 bases between. CDR3 sequence reads: CAIAAGPGETQYF. As DNA, the CDR3 is TGCGCCATCGCCGCCGGTCCGGGGGAGACCCAGTACTTC.

This clonotype was seen more than once but under ten times. The CDR3 nucleotides read TGTGCCAGCAGCTTAGTGGGGGGCGACGATGGCTACACCTTC. Residues: CASSLVGGDDGYTF. The V and J genes are TRBV7-9 and TRBJ1-2; D possibly corresponds to TRBD1 (6 bases). The length of the CDR3 is 14 residues. V dropped 1 base and J dropped 6 bases, with 12 bases sitting between them. Per germline, CDR1 SEHNR and CDR2 FQNEAQ (reference sequence).

The chain has TRBV9 and TRBJ2-3; TRBD2 matches 10 bases. The germline gives CDR1 SGDLS, CDR2 YYNGEE. J gave up 5 bases and V 4 bases, and 10 bases lay outside the gene matches. This CDR3 comprises 16 residues. Here the CDR3 reads CASSSGSGGFVDTQYF. The CDR3 DNA reads as TGTGCCAGCAGCTCCGGTAGCGGGGGGTTCGTAGATACGCAGTATTTT.

The V call is TRBV6-1, the J call TRBJ2-5; D not resolved. CDR1 and CDR2 from the germline V gene are MNHNS and SASEGT. The ends were cut back, 6 bases at V and 1 base at J, with 9 bases in the middle. This CDR3 has 13 residues. For the CDR3, the DNA is TGTGCCAGCAGGCCGATGGCCCAAGAGACCCAGTACTTC. It specifies CASRPMAQETQYF.

This clonotype appeared a single time. The chain couples TRBV29-1 to TRBJ2-3; 8 bases agree with TRBD2. Per germline, CDR1 SQVTM and CDR2 ANQGSEA. The ends lost 1 base at V and 3 bases at J; junction bases unmatched: 12. The CDR3 runs to 17 residues. CDR3 DNA: TGCAGCGTTGAAGGAGGGCCCACGCGGGAGGTGACAGATACGCAGTATTTT. Its protein product is CSVEGGPTREVTDTQYF.

This clonotype was counted between two and nine times. The V call is TRBV7-2, the J call TRBJ1-6, with 7 bases matching TRBD1. This CDR3 spans 15 amino acids. V gave up 1 base and J gave up 7 bases; unmatched junction bases: 4. Per germline, CDR1 SGHTA and CDR2 FQGNSA. The CDR3 DNA reads as TGTGCCAGCAGCTTAGAGGGCAGGGGGAATTCACCCCTCCACTTT. Translation: CASSLEGRGNSPLHF.

This clonotype was recorded only once. The chain carries TRBV7-9 and TRBJ2-1, with 8 bases aligning to TRBD2. The V segment lost 4 bases and the J segment 0 bases; nucleotides outside the gene matches: 5. Germline-derived CDR1 and CDR2 are SEHNR and FQNEAQ (reference sequence). The CDR3 consists of 16 residues. The CDR3 DNA reads as TGTGCCAGCAGCTCCCGAAGCGGGAGCTCCTACAATGAGCAGTTCTTC. It translates to CASSSRSGSSYNEQFF.

This chain's CDR3 is CASSIAQPHTEAFF. DNA of the CDR3: TGTGCCAGCAGCATCGCACAACCACACACTGAAGCTTTCTTT. This chain links TRBV7-9 with TRBJ1-1, with no clear D. CDR1 is SEHNR and CDR2 is FQNEAQ in the germline V gene (reference sequence). The CDR3 length is 14 residues. With 5 bases removed from V and 3 bases from J, the gap between germline ends came to 13 bases.